These T cell receptor beta chains were read from a single sample in a study of blood T cell repertoires in COVID-19. Sequenced by immunoSEQ multiplex PCR; TCRdb stores in-frame clones only, minus some. Of around 180,000 clones in the sample, under 80% were seen once. The specimen was peripheral blood. The receptor source for this set is a woman older than 75 with acute or convalescent COVID-19. CDR3s include the opening cysteine and the closing phenylalanine or tryptophan. Fields, in order: D gene, V gene, clone size, J gene, CDR3 DNA, CDR3 protein. A D gene is named only where the DNA matches it firmly. Only some rows state a clone size, as once, few, many or a class for expanded clones.

>TRBD2|TRBV18|.|TRBJ2-6
TGTGCCAGCTCACCGCAGCGGGAGGTGGGCGGGGCCAACGTCCTGACTTTC
CASSPQREVGGANVLTF
>TRBD1|TRBV27|once|TRBJ1-5
TGTGCCAGCAGTTTGGATGGACAGGATAGGCAGCCCCAGCATTTT
CASSLDGQDRQPQHF
>.|TRBV19|.|TRBJ2-1
TGTGCCAGTAATAACAGAAGAAATGAGCAGTTCTTC
CASNNRRNEQFF
>.|TRBV6-5|.|TRBJ1-1
TGTGCCAGCACCTCTTCGTGGACACCCAACACTGAAGCTTTCTTT
CASTSSWTPNTEAFF
>TRBD2|TRBV11-2|few|TRBJ2-3
TGTGCCAGCAGCACAGGACTAGCGGGCACAGATACGCAGTATTTT
CASSTGLAGTDTQYF
>TRBD1|TRBV15|.|TRBJ1-2
TGTGCCACCAGCAACCGGACAGGGTGGGTTAACTATGGCTACACCTTC
CATSNRTGWVNYGYTF
>.|TRBV28|.|TRBJ1-5
TGTGCCAGCAGTTTCAGCATTAAACAGGGTTCTGGTTCTTGGAATCAGCCCCAGCATTTT
CASSFSIKQGSGSWNQPQHF
>TRBD2|TRBV5-4|once|TRBJ2-7
TGTGCCAGCAGTTCCGGGACTAGCGGGATCTACGAGCAGTACTTC
CASSSGTSGIYEQYF
>.|TRBV21-1|.|TRBJ2-7
TGTGCCAGCAGCGGCCGGGACTCCCGTAGGCCCTACGAGCAGTACTTC
CASSGRDSRRPYEQYF
>TRBD1|TRBV30|.|TRBJ1-2
TGTGCCTGGAGCCGGGACAGACCCTATGGCTACACCTTC
CAWSRDRPYGYTF
>TRBD2|TRBV11-2|few|TRBJ2-1
TGTGCCAGCAGCTTAGATCGGACGTTACTAGCGGGCCATTGGGAGCAGTTCTTC
CASSLDRTLLAGHWEQFF
>TRBD2|TRBV5-1|few|TRBJ2-7
TGCGCCAGCAGCCCGGGACTAGGAAACGAGCAGTACTTC
CASSPGLGNEQYF
>.|TRBV5-1|.|TRBJ1-3
TGCGCCAGCAGCGAACAAAGCTCTGGAAACACCATATATTTT
CASSEQSSGNTIYF
>.|TRBV5-5|.|TRBJ1-5
TGTGCCAGCAGCTTGTCCGGGGGAGATCAGCCCCAGCATTTT
CASSLSGGDQPQHF
>TRBD2|TRBV7-9|.|TRBJ2-1
TGTGCCAGCAGCCCGACTAGCGGGGAATACAATGAGCAGTTCTTC
CASSPTSGEYNEQFF
>TRBD1|TRBV3-1/TRBV3-2|.|TRBJ2-2
TGTGCCAGCAGCCAAGGGACAGGGGCCGGGGAGCTGTTTTTT
CASSQGTGAGELFF
>.|TRBV2|.|TRBJ2-5
TGTGCCAGCGGTAGGGGAGAGACCCAGTACTTC
CASGRGETQYF
>TRBD2|TRBV13|.|TRBJ2-1
TGTGCCAGCAGCTTCGTAACTAGCGGGAGGGCCGTTGAGCAGTTCTTC
CASSFVTSGRAVEQFF
>.|TRBV10-3|.|TRBJ2-7
TGTGCCATCAGTGAGTCAGGGGGTTTCTACGAGCAGTACTTC
CAISESGGFYEQYF
>TRBD1|TRBV5-4|.|TRBJ2-1
TGTGCCAGCAGCTTGGCCGGGACAGGGGGCTACAATGAGCAGTTCTTC
CASSLAGTGGYNEQFF
>TRBD1|TRBV5-4|.|TRBJ2-1
TGTGCCAGCAGCTTGGTTTCAGGGGGTGAGCAGTTCTTC
CASSLVSGGEQFF
>TRBD1|TRBV9|.|TRBJ1-2
TGTGCCAGCAGCGTAGGTTTAGAGGGGGCGCAACGGTATGGCTACACCTTC
CASSVGLEGAQRYGYTF
>TRBD1|TRBV7-2|.|TRBJ2-5
TGTGCCAGCAGCCGAGGGACAGGGGAGACCCAGTACTTC
CASSRGTGETQYF
>TRBD2|TRBV6-6|.|TRBJ2-7
TGTGCCAGCACAGCGGGAGTGAGCAGGGAGCAGTACTTC
CASTAGVSREQYF
>.|TRBV30|.|TRBJ2-7
TGTGCCTGGAGTGTTGGGGGGAACGAGCAGTACTTC
CAWSVGGNEQYF
>.|TRBV5-1|.|TRBJ2-6
TGCGCCAGCAGCTTATGGACAGAAACCTCTGGGGCCAACGTCCTGACTTTC
CASSLWTETSGANVLTF
>.|TRBV11-3|once|TRBJ2-1
TGTGCCAGCAGCTTTCTAGCAGCTGGTGAGCAGTTCTTC
CASSFLAAGEQFF
>TRBD1|TRBV6-4|.|TRBJ2-3
TGTGCCAGCAGTGGGACAGGGGGCGCAGATACGCAGTATTTT
CASSGTGGADTQYF
>TRBD2|TRBV18|once|TRBJ2-7
TGTGCCAGCTCACCACGAGGTTCTAGCGGGGACGAGCAGTACTTC
CASSPRGSSGDEQYF
>.|TRBV2|.|TRBJ1-2
TGTGCCAGCAGTGAAAGTGGGGCCGGTGGCTACACCTTC
CASSESGAGGYTF
>.|TRBV10-1|many|TRBJ2-2
TGCGCCAGCAGTGAGGAACAGGGAACCGGGGAGCTGTTTTTT
CASSEEQGTGELFF
>.|TRBV12-5|.|TRBJ2-2
TGTGCTAGTGGTTTACGACTAGAGAACACCGGGGAGCTGTTTTTT
CASGLRLENTGELFF
>TRBD2|TRBV29-1|.|TRBJ2-2
TGCAGCGTAACTAGCGTCGCGAACACCGGGGAGCTGTTTTTT
CSVTSVANTGELFF
>TRBD1|TRBV18|.|TRBJ1-2
TGTGCCAGCTTCCGGGACAGTCAATATTCGAACTATGGCTACACCTTC
CASFRDSQYSNYGYTF
>.|TRBV28|.|TRBJ1-1
TGTGCCAGCAGCCGACAGCCTTTGAACACTGAAGCTTTCTTT
CASSRQPLNTEAFF
>.|TRBV27|.|TRBJ2-7
TGTGCCAGCAGTTTTGGCAGAAACTACGAGCAGTACTTC
CASSFGRNYEQYF
>TRBD1|TRBV19|.|TRBJ1-5
TGTGCCAGTACTACAGGGGAGATCCAGCCCCAGCATTTT
CASTTGEIQPQHF
>.|TRBV14|.|TRBJ2-1
TGTGCCAGCAGCCAAACTCAGGGATCCGGGTTCAATGAGCAGTTCTTC
CASSQTQGSGFNEQFF
>.|TRBV5-1|.|TRBJ2-1
TGCGCCAGCAGCCGGTTCCTGGGCGAGTCGAGCCCCAATGAGCAGTTCTTC
CASSRFLGESSPNEQFF
>.|TRBV6-1|few|TRBJ1-2
TGTGCCAGCAGTGATACGTGGGGGGGTGATGGCTACACCTTC
CASSDTWGGDGYTF
>.|TRBV19|.|TRBJ2-5
TGTGCCACGGAGGGATTGGGAGAGACCCAGTACTTC
CATEGLGETQYF
>TRBD2|TRBV6-5|.|TRBJ2-1
TGTGCCAGCAACAAGCCGGGACTAGCGGGAGACGAGCAGTTCTTC
CASNKPGLAGDEQFF
>.|TRBV30|.|TRBJ2-5
TGTGCCTGGAGTGTGGTAGGCGGGGAGACCCAGTACTTC
CAWSVVGGETQYF
>TRBD1|TRBV10-2|.|TRBJ2-7
TGCGCCAGCAAGGGACAGGGGATTTACGAGCAGTACTTC
CASKGQGIYEQYF
>.|TRBV3-1/TRBV3-2|.|TRBJ1-2
TGTGCCAGCAGCCAAGCCCCGGGACATAGGGTGGCTGGCTACACCTTC
CASSQAPGHRVAGYTF
>TRBD2|TRBV9|.|TRBJ2-1
TGTGCCAGCAGGAACCTAGCGGAACCCTACAATGAGCAGTTCTTC
CASRNLAEPYNEQFF
>.|TRBV5-4|.|TRBJ2-3
TGTGCCAGCAGCTGGAGGGCTAGCACAGATACGCAGTATTTT
CASSWRASTDTQYF
>TRBD1|TRBV23-1|.|TRBJ2-2
TGCGCCAGCAGTCAAGGGCAGGGGGACACCGGGGAGCTGTTTTTT
CASSQGQGDTGELFF
>.|TRBV6-6|.|TRBJ2-6
TGTGCCAGCAGCCCCACTAACTCTGGGGCCAACGTCCTGACTTTC
CASSPTNSGANVLTF
>.|TRBV12-3/TRBV12-4|few|TRBJ2-7
TGTGCCAGCAGTTTATCCGGGAGCTACGAGCAGTACTTC
CASSLSGSYEQYF
>.|TRBV14|many|TRBJ2-4
TGTGCCAGCAGCCAAGGGAGGGGGCTAGCCAAAAACATTCAGTACTTC
CASSQGRGLAKNIQYF
>TRBD1|TRBV28|.|TRBJ1-4
TGTGCCAGCAGACGACAGGGGGCGGGTGAAAAACTGTTTTTT
CASRRQGAGEKLFF
>.|TRBV27|.|TRBJ1-6
TGTGCCAGCACCACACGGGGGGCTGCCTATAATTCACCCCTCCACTTT
CASTTRGAAYNSPLHF
>TRBD1|TRBV9|.|TRBJ2-7
TGTGCCAGCAGCGCGCGGGACAGGTCTTCCTACGAGCAGTACTTC
CASSARDRSSYEQYF
>TRBD2|TRBV4-3|.|TRBJ2-1
TGCGCCAGCAGCCCCCAGGGGACTAGCATCAATGAGCAGTTCTTC
CASSPQGTSINEQFF
>.|TRBV19|.|TRBJ1-1
TGTGCCAGTAGTATCTTCGGCGGGGGGGGATCGTTTGGCGCTGAAGCTTTCTTT
CASSIFGGGGSFGAEAFF
>.|TRBV10-3|.|TRBJ2-5
TGTGCCATCAGGATGGGGGACACTTTCCAAGAGACCCAGTACTTC
CAIRMGDTFQETQYF
>.|TRBV19|few|TRBJ2-3
TGTGCCAGTAGTATAGATCCGAGCGTCTCAGATACGCAGTATTTT
CASSIDPSVSDTQYF
>.|TRBV29-1|.|TRBJ1-5
TGCAGCGTTGGTGAAGCTGGCGGCCAGCCCCAGCATTTT
CSVGEAGGQPQHF
>TRBD2|TRBV5-1|few|TRBJ2-3
TGCGCCAGCAGCTTGGGACTAGCGGGCACAGATACGCAGTATTTT
CASSLGLAGTDTQYF